The clone carrying this T cell receptor (beta chain) was picked up a small number of times. The entry originates in a study of identical twins. Germline V gene sequence: CDR1 LNHNV, CDR2 YYDKDF (reference sequence). This CDR3 has 15 residues. V lost 6 bases to trimming and J lost 4 bases; unmatched junction nucleotides: 10. TCRdb called the 5' RACE reads again in MiXCR, with one record for every CDR3 protein. Altogether about 280,000 distinct CDR3 sequences are present, more than 6.5% being singletons, with the ten largest covering 2% to 2.5%. These data also formed part of another study, on yellow fever vaccine responses in identical twins.

What was sequenced was memory (CD45RO+) T cells sorted from blood. The rearrangement joins TRBV15 to TRBJ1-2; the match to TRBD1 covers 8 bases. This TCR came from a woman between 18 and 29 years old in good health. CDR3 sequence: CATSRVAGGFYGYTF. Written as DNA, the CDR3 is TGTGCCACCAGTCGAGTGGCAGGGGGCTTCTATGGCTACACCTTC.